A selection of T cell receptor beta chains follows, all from one sample in a study of cytomegalovirus exposure and HLA in healthy donors. Using immunoSEQ multiplex PCR, the repertoire was profiled, and TCRdb retains in-frame clones only, with some absent. This sample has roughly 200,000 clones, with about four fifths found just once. Sequencing was carried out using PBMCs. These receptors originate from a woman in her twenties or thirties in good health and CMV-seropositive. The CDR3 runs from the conserved cysteine through the conserved F or W. Fields, in order: V gene, J gene, clone size, D gene, CDR3 DNA, CDR3 protein. The D gene is left open where the match is weak. Clone size is not always given. Where it is, it says once, few, many or a class for expanded clones.

TRBV30	TRBJ1-4	NA	NA	TGTGCCTCGGACTGGCCGGGGGGAAAACTGTTTTTT	CASDWPGGKLFF
TRBV29-1	TRBJ1-2	NA	NA	TGCAGCGTGGGAACGACAGCGTCCTATGGCTACACCTTC	CSVGTTASYGYTF
TRBV4-1	TRBJ1-4	NA	NA	TGCGCCAGCAGCCAAGGCGACAGGAGGAATGAAAAACTGTTTTTT	CASSQGDRRNEKLFF
TRBV5-4	TRBJ2-7	NA	NA	TGTGCCAGCAGCTTGGCCCCGGGGGTTTACGAGCAGTACTTC	CASSLAPGVYEQYF
TRBV6-1	TRBJ1-3	few	NA	TGTGCCAGCCTCCTGCTATCTGGAAACACCATATATTTT	CASLLLSGNTIYF
TRBV7-8	TRBJ1-2	NA	TRBD1	TGTGCCAGCAGCTTGGAAAGGACAGGAGGCTATGGCTACACCTTC	CASSLERTGGYGYTF
TRBV5-5	TRBJ2-7	NA	NA	TGTGCCAGCAGCTTTGAGGGGACACCGGAGCAGTACTTC	CASSFEGTPEQYF
TRBV4-3	TRBJ2-2	few	NA	TGCGCCAGCAGCCGGATACTAGGGGGGAACACCGGGGAGCTGTTTTTT	CASSRILGGNTGELFF
TRBV7-6	TRBJ2-5	NA	TRBD2	TGTGCCAGCAGCCCGGCCGGGGGGGAGACCCAGTACTTC	CASSPAGGETQYF
TRBV7-3	TRBJ1-1	NA	NA	TGTGCCAGCAGCTTACACAGGGCGGACACTGAAGCTTTCTTT	CASSLHRADTEAFF
TRBV6-6	TRBJ2-1	NA	TRBD2	TGTGCCGGCAGTTCACCCCTCCGACTAGCGGACAATGAGCAGTTCTTC	CAGSSPLRLADNEQFF
TRBV9	TRBJ2-7	NA	NA	TGTGCCAGCAGCGTAGCTACGGCAGGGGTGAACGAGCAGTACTTC	CASSVATAGVNEQYF
TRBV7-7	TRBJ2-3	NA	NA	TGTGCTAGCAGCTTGGCCACTATGGATACGCAGTATTTT	CASSLATMDTQYF
TRBV27	TRBJ2-1	NA	NA	TGTGCCAGCAGTTTATCGGGCTACCCTTTTGACAATGAGCAGTTCTTC	CASSLSGYPFDNEQFF
TRBV5-1	TRBJ1-4	few	TRBD1	TGCGCCAGCAGCCCCGGACAGGAAGTAAATGAAAAACTGTTTTTT	CASSPGQEVNEKLFF
TRBV6-5	TRBJ1-2	NA	NA	TGTGCCAGCAGTCCGGACAACAACTATGGCTACACCTTC	CASSPDNNYGYTF
TRBV18	TRBJ1-1	few	TRBD1	TGTGCCAGCTCACCACGGGACAGGCGAGTAGCGGGCACTGAAGCTTTCTTT	CASSPRDRRVAGTEAFF
TRBV6-6	TRBJ1-2	NA	NA	TGTGCCAGCAGTTACAGGGATCGGGGCTATGGCTACACCTTC	CASSYRDRGYGYTF
TRBV7-2	TRBJ2-2	NA	TRBD1	TGTGCCAGCAGCTTAGCGATAACCGCAGGGGGCCCTGGGGAGCTGTTTTTT	CASSLAITAGGPGELFF
TRBV6-4	TRBJ2-2	NA	NA	TGTGCCAGCAGTGACGGGACAAACACCGGGGAGCTGTTTTTT	CASSDGTNTGELFF
TRBV5-4	TRBJ1-4	NA	TRBD1	TGTGCCAGCAGCTATCGTAGGGACAGTAATGAAAAACTGTTTTTT	CASSYRRDSNEKLFF
TRBV4-1	TRBJ1-6	NA	TRBD1	TGCGCCAGCAGCCAACCTCGACAGGGTTTGGATTCACCCCTCCACTTT	CASSQPRQGLDSPLHF
TRBV30	TRBJ1-5	NA	TRBD1	TGTGCCTGGGAAACAGGGGGATATCAGCCCCAGCATTTT	CAWETGGYQPQHF
TRBV6-6	TRBJ1-4	once	TRBD1	TGTGCCAGCAGTTATGACAGGGGAGAAAAACTGTTTTTT	CASSYDRGEKLFF
TRBV4-3	TRBJ1-1	NA	NA	TGCGCCAGCAGCCACGGGTTCACTGAAGCTTTCTTT	CASSHGFTEAFF
TRBV6-1	TRBJ2-4	NA	TRBD1	TGTGCCAGCAGTGAAAGGGTATCCGGTCAGGGGGCGAGGACCAAAAACATTCAGTACTTC	CASSERVSGQGARTKNIQYF